Sequencing of this T cell receptor (beta chain) was carried out in a study of cytomegalovirus exposure and HLA in healthy donors. About the research overall: Within the Caucasian-associated ancestry cluster were roughly 81% of the approximately 400 genotyped donors.

Details on this clone: The antigen remains undetermined.

Primers: 60 Vbeta forward and 13 Jbeta reverse. Using immunoSEQ multiplex PCR, the repertoire was profiled, and TCRdb retains in-frame clones only, with some absent. The sample has 110,000 to 150,000 clones; roughly four fifths are singletons. Findings and caveats of the study: In a later analysis, HLA-associated beta chains showed higher expansion and lower generation probabilities than comparable chains.

The CDR3 is made up of 15 amino acids. Trimming stripped 0 bases from V and 5 bases from J, with 11 bases between. CDR1 is LNHNV, CDR2 YYDKDF, per germline (reference sequence). The TCR comes from a female donor in good health and CMV-seronegative. The V call is TRBV15, the J call TRBJ1-5, with D unresolved. The sequencing sample was made of PBMCs. CDR3 in amino acids: CATSREAWSDQPQHF. The CDR3 DNA follows: TGTGCCACCAGCAGAGAAGCCTGGAGCGATCAGCCCCAGCATTTT.